Below are 29 T cell receptor beta chains sequenced from a single sample in a study of shared clonotypes between healthy human individuals. Data came from immunoSEQ multiplex PCR; TCRdb stores just in-frame clones and leaves some out. The table records about 990,000 clones, about 80% of them present only once. Sequenced input: memory CD4+ T cells from PBMCs. The subset here: CD45RA-negative fraction. The receptor source for this set is a man aged 18 to 30 in good health. Some clones in this sample may be carry-over from other donors' samples.

This chain links TRBV25-1 with TRBJ2-5, with D possibly TRBD1 on 6 matching bases. Trimming pared 8 bases from V and 6 bases from J, leaving 16 bases between. Germline-derived CDR1 and CDR2 are MGHDK and SYGVNS. CDR3 size: 13 residues. The chain's CDR3 is CASRLGQGKTQYF. The CDR3 DNA follows: TGTGCCAGCCGCCTTGGGCAGGGGAAGACCCAGTACTTC.

The chain is built from TRBV7-2 and TRBJ2-7; 7 nucleotides match TRBD1. This CDR3 spans 15 amino acids. Trimming removed 1 base from V and 1 base from J; junction bases left unmatched: 4. Looked up from germline, CDR1 is SGHTA and CDR2 is FQGNSA. The CDR3 DNA sequence: TGTGCCAGCAGCTTAGAATGGACAGGTTCCTACGAGCAGTACTTC. Protein product: CASSLEWTGSYEQYF.

The V call is TRBV6-5, the J call TRBJ2-1, with D perhaps assigned TRBD1 or TRBD2 (6 bases each). This CDR3 comprises 14 residues. Germline V gene sequence: CDR1 MNHEY, CDR2 SVGAGI. The V end lost 5 bases, the J end lost 14 bases, and 22 bases lay between the germline ends. CDR3 coding DNA: TGTGCCAGCAGTCCGGGTGACAGGACTAACCGGGAGTTCTTC. Amino acid sequence: CASSPGDRTNREFF.

The sample holds many counts of this clone. The chain links TRBV2 to TRBJ1-4; no reliable D call. Germline CDR1 reads SNHLY; CDR2 reads FYNNEI. V was trimmed by 7 bases and J by 8 bases, leaving 17 bases between them. The CDR3 spans 14 residues. CDR3 coding DNA: TGTGCCAGCAAAGTTGAGGCAGGAGAAGAAAAACTGTTTTTT. Translation: CASKVEAGEEKLFF.

V and J are TRBV7-2 and TRBJ2-5; tentative D call: TRBD2 (5 bases). CDR1 and CDR2 from the germline V gene are SGHTA and FQGNSA. The V gene lost 3 bases and the J gene lost 9 bases, with 11 bases spanning the gap. The CDR3 consists of 12 residues. The CDR3 spells CASSLNLGAQYF. CDR3 DNA: TGTGCCAGCAGCTTGAACCTCGGGGCCCAGTACTTC.

This clone was picked up many times. The chain joins TRBV28 to TRBJ1-3; 7 bases align to TRBD1. The CDR3 is 16 residues long. Germline V gene data show CDR1 as MDHEN and CDR2 as SYDVKM. V was pared by 8 bases and J by 0 bases, with 10 bases of the junction left unmatched. CDR3 coding DNA: TGTGCCAGCCTCTCAGGGGGGATGAGCTCTGGAAACACCATATATTTT. Translation: CASLSGGMSSGNTIYF.

The chain carries TRBV18 and TRBJ1-5; D unresolved. The CDR3 spans 14 residues. The germline V and J ends were trimmed by 4 bases and 3 bases, with 10 bases remaining between them. The germline gives CDR1 KGHSH, CDR2 LQKENI. CDR3 nucleotides: TGTGCCAGCTCACTAACGTCCTTCAATCAGCCCCAGCATTTT. This translates into CASSLTSFNQPQHF.

This clone was observed once. This chain joins TRBV19 and TRBJ2-7; D is undetermined. Looked up from germline, CDR1 is LNHDA and CDR2 is SQIVND (reference sequence). Deletions cut 4 bases from V and 1 base from J, with 11 bases between. The CDR3 spans 14 residues. CDR3 nucleotides: TGTGCCAGTAGTAAAAGGACGGGTTCCTACGAGCAGTACTTC. Translation: CASSKRTGSYEQYF.

This clone was counted only a few times. V gene TRBV9 combines with J gene TRBJ1-4; D is ambiguous. V was trimmed by 7 bases and J by 5 bases, leaving 18 bases between them. In germline, CDR1 is SGDLS, CDR2 YYNGEE. The CDR3 totals 15 residues. The DNA of the CDR3 is TGTGCCAGCTTCCGTCGGGGTGGGTTAAATGAAAAACTGTTTTTT. Its protein product is CASFRRGGLNEKLFF.

The rearrangement joins TRBV27 to TRBJ1-1; 11 bases align to TRBD1. Germline V gives CDR1 MNHEY, CDR2 SMNVEV (reference sequence). The V segment lost 2 bases and the J segment 10 bases; nucleotides outside the gene matches: 6. The CDR3 spans 14 residues. CDR3 sequence: CASSLQGTGGIAFF. DNA for the CDR3: TGTGCCAGCAGTTTACAGGGGACAGGGGGTATAGCTTTCTTT.

The V call is TRBV19, the J call TRBJ1-2, with D perhaps TRBD1 (6 bases). The CDR3 covers 16 residues. Looked up from germline, CDR1 is LNHDA and CDR2 is SQIVND (reference sequence). The V end was cut by 5 bases, the J end by 4 bases, with 20 bases between. For the CDR3, the DNA is TGTGCCAGTAGTCCAGAAGCCTACAGGGTTCGCTATGGCTACACCTTC. Protein: CASSPEAYRVRYGYTF.

In the case of this clone: An end of the junction does not agree with germline; a read error may underlie this. Other DNA sequences in this sample translate to the same CDR3. The CDR3 loop is CASREGYTGELFF. The CDR3 bases are TGCGCCAGCAGGGAGGGTTACACTGGGGAGCTGTTTTTT. The rearrangement links TRBV5-1 to TRBJ2-2; possibly TRBD2 for D (6 bases). The germline gives CDR1 SGHRS, CDR2 YFSETQ. This CDR3 comprises 13 residues.

This clone has just a few counts. The CDR3 loop is CASSLGRSYEQYF. CDR3 DNA: TGTGCCAGCTCCCTCGGGAGGTCCTACGAGCAGTACTTC. The chain is built from TRBV18 and TRBJ2-7; 7 positions match TRBD2. The CDR3 is 13 residues long. CDR1 is KGHSH, CDR2 LQKENI, per germline. The J segment lost 1 base and the V segment lost 6 bases, leaving 3 bases of the junction unmatched.

The chain couples TRBV6-5 to TRBJ1-3, with 7 bases that match TRBD1. Per the germline V gene, CDR1 is MNHEY and CDR2 is SVGAGI. This CDR3 spans 15 amino acids. V was clipped by 7 bases and J by 7 bases; unmatched bases: 13. The CDR3 region is CASKSWTGQRNTIYF. CDR3 sequence (DNA): TGTGCCAGCAAAAGCTGGACAGGCCAACGGAACACCATATATTTT.

The chain employs TRBV27 and TRBJ2-5; D unresolved. The CDR3 has 12 residues. The V end lost 5 bases, the J end lost 5 bases, and 9 bases lay between the germline ends. CDR1 and CDR2 (germline): MNHEY, SMNVEV (reference sequence). The CDR3 DNA is TGTGCCAGCAGTCCCCTTCAGGAGACCCAGTACTTC. Translated, it gives CASSPLQETQYF.

Regarding this clone: A much more abundant neighbour one base away suggests this may be a read error. In the same sample, other DNA sequences code for this CDR3. The chain is built from TRBV20-1 and TRBJ1-4; D call uncertain. Trimming cost V 3 bases and J 4 bases, with 3 bases left between them. The CDR3 consists of 11 residues. Germline values: CDR1 DFQATT, CDR2 SNEGSKA (reference sequence). The CDR3 loop is CSASVNEKLFF. CDR3 coding DNA: TGCAGTGCTAGCGTTAATGAAAAACTGTTTTTT.

The chain combines TRBV25-1 with TRBJ1-1; D uncertain. With 6 bases removed from V and 4 bases from J, the gap between germline ends came to 9 bases. CDR3 size: 12 residues. From germline, CDR1 is MGHDK and CDR2 SYGVNS. CDR3: CASSPTGTEAFF. Written as DNA, the CDR3 is TGTGCCAGCAGCCCGACCGGCACTGAAGCTTTCTTT. The variable domain in full, completed from reference TRBV25-1 and TRBJ1-1, reads EADIYQTPRYLVIGTGKKITLECSQTMGHDKMYWYQQDPGMELHLIHYSYGVNSTEKGDLSSESTVSRIRTEHFPLTLESARPSHTSQYLCASSPTGTEAFFGQGTRLTVV.

About this clone: Other DNA sequences from this sample encode an identical CDR3 as well. The chain links TRBV5-1 to TRBJ2-7; 7 nucleotides match TRBD1. This CDR3 contains 14 residues. Germline loops: CDR1 SGHRS, CDR2 YFSETQ. V lost 2 bases, J lost 0 bases, and 2 bases stayed unmatched. Here the CDR3 reads CASSFGQASYEQYF. CDR3 in DNA: TGCGCCAGCAGCTTTGGACAGGCCTCCTACGAGCAGTACTTC. The entire variable domain, with the rest obtained from reference TRBV5-1 and TRBJ2-7, is as follows: KAGVTQTPRYLIKTRGQQVTLSCSPISGHRSVSWYQQTPGQGLQFLFEYFSETQRNKGNFPGRFSGRQFSNSRSEMNVSTLELGDSALYLCASSFGQASYEQYFGPGTRLTVT.

The chain joins TRBV4-2 to TRBJ2-2; no clear D. CDR3 length: 15 amino acids. The V end was cut by 0 bases, the J end by 4 bases, with 9 bases between. Germline CDR1 reads LGHNA; CDR2 reads YNFKEQ. In nucleotides, the CDR3 is TGTGCCAGCAGCCAAGATCGGCGCTCCACCGGGGAGCTGTTTTTT. This sequence encodes CASSQDRRSTGELFF.

V and J are TRBV7-2 and TRBJ1-1, with no clear D. Germline V gene sequence: CDR1 SGHTA, CDR2 FQGNSA. V was clipped by 1 base and J by 10 bases, with 4 bases between them. This CDR3 comprises 10 residues. CDR3 sequence (DNA): TGTGCCAGCAGCTTAGTTCCAGCTTTCTTT. It translates to CASSLVPAFF.

This clone was recorded a few times. The chain carries TRBV9 and TRBJ2-7; perhaps TRBD2 as D (6 bases). The CDR3 spans 13 residues. Germline-derived CDR1 and CDR2 are SGDLS and YYNGEE. The V end lost 0 bases, the J end lost 2 bases, and 6 bases lay between the germline ends. CDR3 bases: TGTGCCAGCAGCGTAGGGGAGGCCTACGAGCAGTACTTC. The encoded protein is CASSVGEAYEQYF.

The rearrangement uses TRBV28 and TRBJ2-7; the D gene is possibly TRBD1 (5 bases). From germline, CDR1 is MDHEN and CDR2 SYDVKM. V was trimmed by 11 bases and J by 0 bases, leaving 20 bases between them. This CDR3 has 15 residues. The DNA for the CDR3 is TGTGCCGACAAGACAGAATTCAAACACTCCTACGAGCAGTACTTC. Translated, it gives CADKTEFKHSYEQYF. The whole variable domain, filled in from reference TRBV28 and TRBJ2-7, reads DVKVTQSSRYLVKRTGEKVFLECVQDMDHENMFWYRQDPGLGLRLIYFSYDVKMKEKGDIPEGYSVSREKKERFSLILESASTNQTSMYLCADKTEFKHSYEQYFGPGTRLTVT.

J is TRBJ2-7 and V is TRBV7-2, with 7 positions matching TRBD2. V shed 5 bases and J 7 bases; nucleotides not matched to a gene: 20. Germline assignment: CDR1 SGHTA and CDR2 FQGNSA. This CDR3 is built from 17 residues. CDR3: CASSRPGGTTAAGEQYF. Here the CDR3 DNA reads TGTGCCAGCAGCCGTCCTGGCGGGACTACCGCCGCCGGGGAGCAGTACTTC. Variable domain in full (rest from reference TRBV7-2 and TRBJ2-7): GAGVSQSPSNKVTEKGKDVELRCDPISGHTALYWYRQSLGQGLEFLIYFQGNSAPDKSGLPSDRFSAERTGGSVSTLTIQRTQQEDSAVYLCASSRPGGTTAAGEQYFGPGTRLTVT.

This clone was recorded a few times. This rearrangement joins TRBV19 to TRBJ1-1; TRBD1 aligns across 7 bases. The junction had 8 bases not matched to a gene; V was cut back by 6 bases and J by 4 bases. The germline gives CDR1 LNHDA, CDR2 SQIVND (reference sequence). CDR3 size: 14 residues. In nucleotides, the CDR3 is TGTGCCAGTAGAGACACATACAGGGGCACTGAAGCTTTCTTT. It specifies CASRDTYRGTEAFF.

In regard to this clone: Other DNA sequences in this sample translate to the same CDR3. This CDR3 reads CASSLGQTNQPQHF. CDR3 coding DNA: TGTGCCAGCAGTCTTGGACAAACGAATCAGCCCCAGCATTTT. The genes are TRBV6-6 and TRBJ1-5; D might be TRBD1 (5 bases). V was shortened by 5 bases and J by 4 bases, with 12 bases between the two germline ends. The CDR3 is 14 amino acids. Germline loops: CDR1 MNHNY, CDR2 SVGAGI (reference sequence).

A word on this clone: Other nucleotide sequences from this sample produce the same CDR3. The DNA of the CDR3 is TGTGCCAGCTCACCTCCAGGGGGCGGAGAGACCCAGTACTTC. Translated: CASSPPGGGETQYF. The rearrangement links TRBV18 to TRBJ2-5, with TRBD1 identical over 8 bases. V gave up 3 bases and J gave up 4 bases; unmatched junction bases: 4. The CDR3 contains 14 residues. Germline CDR1 and CDR2: KGHSH and LQKENI.

Regarding this clone: This sample also contains other DNA sequences that code for the same CDR3. The chain links TRBV5-1 to TRBJ2-6; D unclear. Between the trimmed V and J ends, which lost 0 bases and 0 bases, there was a span of 4 bases. CDR1 is SGHRS and CDR2 is YFSETQ in the germline V gene. The CDR3 has 15 residues. CDR3: CASSLGVSGANVLTF. The CDR3 nucleotides read TGCGCCAGCAGCTTGGGAGTCTCTGGGGCCAACGTCCTGACTTTC.

This chain connects TRBV11-3 to TRBJ1-1, with unresolved D. The ends were cut back, 5 bases at V and 0 bases at J, with 7 bases in the middle. This CDR3 has 13 residues. Germline lookup yields CDR1 SGHNT and CDR2 YENEEA. CDR3: CASSPNLNTEAFF. CDR3 in DNA: TGTGCCAGCAGCCCGAACTTGAACACTGAAGCTTTCTTT.

This chain joins TRBV11-3 and TRBJ2-7; D might be TRBD2 (6 bases). Germline V gives CDR1 SGHNT, CDR2 YENEEA. CDR3 length: 14 residues. V shed 5 bases and J shed 0 bases, with 11 bases lying between them. The DNA of the CDR3 is TGTGCCAGCAGCGTTAGCGGAAACTCCTACGAGCAGTACTTC. Translation gives CASSVSGNSYEQYF.